The 24 T cell receptor beta chains below were found in one sample sequenced in a study of blood T cell repertoires in COVID-19. Assay: immunoSEQ multiplex PCR; the TCRdb copy retains only in-frame clones and omits some. The profile covers 150,000 to 200,000 clones, with around 84% appearing a single time and 0.8% to 1.2% taken by the ten largest. The specimen sequenced was peripheral blood. The receptors were sampled from a middle-aged man with acute or convalescent COVID-19.

This clone was recorded once. The chain couples TRBV6-4 to TRBJ1-6, with D uncertain. This CDR3 is built from 13 residues. CDR1 is MRHNA and CDR2 is SNTAGT in the germline V gene. The germline V and J ends were trimmed by 8 bases and 5 bases, with 10 bases remaining between them. The CDR3: CASGIRHNSPLHF. CDR3 sequence (DNA): TGTGCCAGCGGAATCAGGCATAATTCACCCCTCCACTTT.

The J gene is TRBJ1-1, the V gene TRBV13; possible D gene TRBD1, 5 bases. V gave up 2 bases and J gave up 1 base, with 14 bases separating them. In germline, CDR1 is PRHDT, CDR2 FYEKMQ (reference sequence). This CDR3 comprises 16 residues. The CDR3 loop reads CASSLSAGKGNTEAFF. The CDR3 nucleotides read TGTGCCAGCAGCTTATCGGCAGGGAAGGGGAACACTGAAGCTTTCTTT. Using reference TRBV13 and TRBJ1-1 for the parts outside the CDR3, the full variable domain is AAGVIQSPRHLIKEKRETATLKCYPIPRHDTVYWYQQGPGQDPQFLISFYEKMQSDKGSIPDRFSAQQFSDYHSELNMSSLELGDSALYFCASSLSAGKGNTEAFFGQGTRLTVV.

The chain couples TRBV19 to TRBJ1-2; D is ambiguous. The length of the CDR3 is 14 residues. V lost 2 bases, J lost 4 bases, and 11 bases lay in between. The V gene's germline CDR1 is LNHDA and CDR2 SQIVND (reference sequence). The CDR3 here is CASSIKAGTYGYTF. The CDR3 nucleotides read TGTGCCAGTAGTATAAAAGCAGGAACCTATGGCTACACCTTC.

This clone showed up just once. V gene TRBV6-2 or TRBV6-3 combines with J gene TRBJ2-7; a weak D match, TRBD2 (5 bases). V was pared by 5 bases and J by 0 bases, with 17 bases between. CDR1 and CDR2 (germline): MNHEY, SVGEGT. This CDR3 region has 16 residues. As DNA, the CDR3 is TGTGCCAGCAGTGTTTGGTCCAGCGGCAGCTCCTACGAGCAGTACTTC. This encodes CASSVWSSGSSYEQYF.

This clone came up once. The chain combines TRBV19 with TRBJ2-7, with 10 bases lining up with TRBD1. Per the germline V gene, CDR1 is LNHDA and CDR2 is SQIVND (reference sequence). This CDR3 contains 14 residues. The junction had 3 bases not matched to a gene; V was cut back by 4 bases and J by 3 bases. In nucleotides, the CDR3 is TGTGCCAGTAGTAGCGGGACAGGGGACTACGAGCAGTACTTC. Its translation: CASSSGTGDYEQYF. The full variable domain, its missing parts supplied by reference TRBV19 and TRBJ2-7, is DGGITQSPKYLFRKEGQNVTLSCEQNLNHDAMYWYRQDPGQGLRLIYYSQIVNDFQKGDIAEGYSVSREKKESFPLTVTSAQKNPTAFYLCASSSGTGDYEQYFGPGTRLTVT.

The chain has TRBV9 and TRBJ1-1, with a weak D call TRBD1 (5 bases). In germline, CDR1 is SGDLS, CDR2 YYNGEE. V was cut by 4 bases and J by 6 bases, with 13 bases left in between. The length of the CDR3 is 13 residues. In DNA, the CDR3 is TGTGCCAGCAGCCCCGGGTGGGGCCCTGAAGCTTTCTTT. Its protein is CASSPGWGPEAFF.

The chain recombines TRBV3-1 (or the pseudogene TRBV3-2) with TRBJ1-2, with D uncertain. The V gene's germline CDR1 is LGHDT and CDR2 YNNKEL (reference sequence). The CDR3 loop spans 13 amino acids. The V and J ends lost 7 bases and 0 bases respectively, with 9 bases between them. In DNA, the CDR3 is TGTGCCAGCATGGGCAGAGCTAACTATGGCTACACCTTC. It translates to CASMGRANYGYTF.

This sequence joins TRBV27 and TRBJ2-1; 14 bases map to TRBD2. Trimming cost V 2 bases and J 4 bases; bases outside gene matches: 4. Germline lookup yields CDR1 MNHEY and CDR2 SMNVEV (reference sequence). This CDR3 is 17 amino acids long. The CDR3 sequence: CASSLRGTSGGYNEQFF. The CDR3 DNA sequence: TGTGCCAGCAGTTTACGTGGGACTAGCGGGGGTTACAATGAGCAGTTCTTC.

This clone was recorded only once. The chain uses TRBV19 and TRBJ1-1; D gene ambiguous. The CDR3 runs to 13 residues. Per the germline V gene, CDR1 is LNHDA and CDR2 is SQIVND (reference sequence). Between the trimmed V and J ends, which lost 3 bases and 1 base, there was a span of 6 bases. DNA of the CDR3: TGTGCCAGTAGTATCGTCAGGAACACTGAAGCTTTCTTT. Protein: CASSIVRNTEAFF.

This clone is a singleton in its sample. The chain uses TRBV6-1 and TRBJ1-2; D not certain. The CDR3 covers 14 residues. Deletions cut 2 bases from V and 4 bases from J, with 11 bases between. CDR1 is MNHNS, CDR2 SASEGT, per germline. The CDR3 sequence is CASSERGRSYGYTF. For the CDR3, the DNA is TGTGCCAGCAGTGAAAGAGGGCGGAGCTATGGCTACACCTTC.

The V and J genes are TRBV18 and TRBJ1-2; D ambiguous. Germline CDR1 KGHSH, CDR2 LQKENI. The CDR3 is made up of 14 amino acids. Trimming took off 1 base at V and 2 bases at J, with 8 bases between the two ends. The CDR3 is CASSPLEGNYGYTF. CDR3 sequence (DNA): TGTGCCAGCTCACCACTCGAGGGAAACTATGGCTACACCTTC.

The rearrangement joins TRBV25-1 to TRBJ1-2; D may be TRBD1 (5 bases). Trimming took 5 bases from V and 8 from J, leaving 12 bases between them. The CDR3 sequence is 12 residues long. Per germline, CDR1 MGHDK and CDR2 SYGVNS. The DNA of the CDR3 is TGTGCCAGCAGTCCAGGGAAGGGAGGCTACACCTTC. It is translated as CASSPGKGGYTF.

This clone was seen a single time. The chain couples TRBV30 to TRBJ1-2; D possibly corresponds to TRBD1 (6 bases). Germline values: CDR1 GTSNPN, CDR2 SVGIG (reference sequence). V lost 2 bases and J 6 bases, leaving 13 bases between the germline ends. This CDR3 is built from 13 residues. The CDR3 is CAWSPGDGDGYTF. DNA of the CDR3: TGTGCCTGGAGTCCAGGGGATGGCGATGGCTACACCTTC.

V gene TRBV6-6 combines with J gene TRBJ1-2; 8 bases map to TRBD1. Germline trimming cut 2 bases from V and 4 bases from J; bases unmatched to any gene: 6. The CDR3 has 15 residues. Germline V gene data show CDR1 as MNHNY and CDR2 as SVGAGI (reference sequence). The CDR3 bases are TGTGCCAGCAGTTACCGAGCAGGGGGCGTCTATGGCTACACCTTC. Translation: CASSYRAGGVYGYTF.

This clone showed up just a few times. The chain carries TRBV11-2 and TRBJ2-7; TRBD1 aligns across 10 bases. The V gene end was trimmed by 1 base and the J gene end by 3 bases; junction bases not matched to a gene: 3. Germline values: CDR1 SGHAT, CDR2 FQNNGV. This CDR3 is built from 15 residues. Written as DNA, the CDR3 is TGTGCCAGCAGCTTAGGGACAGGGGGTTACTACGAGCAGTACTTC. Encoded protein: CASSLGTGGYYEQYF.

The V gene is TRBV29-1, the J gene TRBJ1-2; D uncertain. This CDR3 has 14 amino acids. Germline CDR1 and CDR2: SQVTM and ANQGSEA. V lost 2 bases and J lost 3, with 13 bases in between. CDR3 protein: CSVENPGVDYGYTF. For the CDR3, the DNA is TGCAGCGTTGAAAACCCCGGGGTCGACTATGGCTACACCTTC.

The chain has TRBV7-7 and TRBJ2-5; 8 nucleotides agree with TRBD2. Looked up from germline, CDR1 is SSHAT and CDR2 is FNYEAQ (reference sequence). Trimming cost V 1 base and J 1 base; bases outside gene matches: 8. CDR3 length: 17 residues. This CDR3 is CASSLVGSGKGQETQYF. The CDR3 DNA is TGTGCCAGCAGCTTAGTTGGTAGCGGGAAGGGCCAAGAGACCCAGTACTTC.

This sequence joins TRBV25-1 and TRBJ1-4; 8 bases are shared with TRBD1. Trimming at V came to 2 bases and at J to 8 bases, leaving 7 bases not matched to a gene. This CDR3 region has 15 residues. Germline V gene data show CDR1 as MGHDK and CDR2 as SYGVNS. In DNA, the CDR3 is TGTGCCAGCAGTGAAATGGACAGGGTGGTGGAAAAACTGTTTTTT. Translating it yields CASSEMDRVVEKLFF.

This chain links TRBV6-1 with TRBJ2-1; 10 bases are a match to TRBD1. This CDR3 region has 15 residues. Per the germline V gene, CDR1 is MNHNS and CDR2 is SASEGT. Trimming removed 3 bases from V and 3 bases from J; junction bases left unmatched: 2. Here the CDR3 reads CASSEDRGFYNEQFF. For the CDR3, the DNA is TGTGCCAGCAGTGAGGACAGGGGGTTCTACAATGAGCAGTTCTTC.

The V call is TRBV6-2 or TRBV6-3, the J call TRBJ2-3; 7 nucleotides agree with TRBD2. CDR3 size: 12 residues. Germline loops: CDR1 MNHEY, CDR2 SVGEGT. V lost 5 bases and J lost 4; bases outside the gene matches: 0. The CDR3 DNA reads TGTGCCAGCAGTCGGGGGGCAGATACGCAGTATTTT. Protein product: CASSRGADTQYF.

This sequence joins TRBV23-1 and TRBJ1-2; 8 positions match TRBD1. TRBV23-1 is recorded as an ORF, its role being uncertain. Trimming cost V 2 bases and J 3 bases; bases outside gene matches: 8. This CDR3 contains 16 residues. CDR3 protein: CASSQEDRVVDYGYTF. The CDR3 nucleotides are TGCGCCAGCAGTCAAGAGGACAGGGTAGTGGACTATGGCTACACCTTC.

This clone has a single count. The chain is built from TRBV18 and TRBJ2-7, with D maybe TRBD2 (6 bases). Between the trimmed V and J ends, which lost 3 bases and 7 bases, there was a span of 16 bases. CDR1 is KGHSH and CDR2 is LQKENI in the germline V gene. This CDR3 has 14 amino acids. CDR3 sequence (DNA): TGTGCCAGCTCACCCCAAGGAGGGTTCGGGGAGCAGTACTTC. It codes for CASSPQGGFGEQYF. The variable domain in full, with the rest retrieved from reference TRBV18 and TRBJ2-7, is NAGVMQNPRHLVRRRGQEARLRCSPMKGHSHVYWYRQLPEEGLKFMVYLQKENIIDESGMPKERFSAEFPKEGPSILRIQQVVRGDSAAYFCASSPQGGFGEQYFGPGTRLTVT.

The table lists this clone with many counts. The J gene is TRBJ1-5, the V gene TRBV28; D not certain. The CDR3 contains 11 residues. The germline V gene encodes CDR1 MDHEN and CDR2 SYDVKM. The CDR3 sequence is CGAANGQPQHF. CDR3 in DNA: TGTGGAGCCGCCAATGGTCAGCCCCAGCATTTT.

The chain has TRBV6-6 and TRBJ2-7; 10 bases are a match to TRBD1. Germline V lookup: CDR1 MNHNY, CDR2 SVGAGI (reference sequence). After removal of 5 bases from V and 5 bases from J, the junction contained 9 bases not matched to a gene. CDR3 length: 15 residues. The DNA of the CDR3 is TGTGCCAGCAGTAAACCGGGACAGGGGTCTAACGAGCAGTACTTC. The encoded protein is CASSKPGQGSNEQYF.